This T cell receptor beta chain emerged from a study of blood T cell repertoires in COVID-19. Trimming cost V 3 bases and J 7 bases; bases outside gene matches: 9. Looked up from germline, CDR1 is MDHEN and CDR2 is SYDVKM. This CDR3 spans 14 amino acids. Assay: immunoSEQ multiplex PCR; the TCRdb copy retains only in-frame clones and omits some. The table includes under 200,000 clones, approximately 90% detected once. The V gene is TRBV28, the J gene TRBJ2-7; 7 nucleotides align to TRBD1. Sequenced sample: peripheral blood. The source of this sequence is a man in his forties or fifties with acute or convalescent COVID-19. Here the CDR3 DNA reads TGTGCCAGCAGTTTGCTTGGGGACAGACGGGAGCAGTACTTC. Its protein product is CASSLLGDRREQYF.